The T cell receptor (beta chain) described here comes from a study of T cells in Graves' hyperthyroidism and ophthalmopathy. Whole-study results and caveats: The model made its ophthalmopathy prediction, and onset followed a median 6.5 months later. Classification by a 13 V-J model distinguished ophthalmopathy from stable hyperthyroidism.

The length of the CDR3 is 15 residues. Germline V CDR1 and CDR2: DFQATT, SNEGSKA (reference sequence). V was clipped by 1 base and J by 1 base, with 13 bases between them. TCR beta CDR3 regions were amplified from RNA. The study used the HTBI primer set for a first-round RT-PCR of the TCR CDR3. TCRdb itself ran the multiplex PCR reads through MiXCR, one entry per CDR3 protein. The sample lists 300,000 to 350,000 distinct CDR3 sequences; roughly 18% were seen once. This clonotype was observed many times. Its antigen is not identified. Lactation, pregnancy, other autoimmune disease or uncontrolled infection excluded patients.

J is TRBJ1-1 and V is TRBV20-1, with D perhaps TRBD1 (5 bases). This sequence was found in a woman in her forties with Graves' ophthalmopathy. The sequenced material came from blood. CDR3 nucleotides: TGCAGTGCTAGAGGGCCGGGCCAGGGGAACACTGAAGCTTTCTTT. It is translated as CSARGPGQGNTEAFF.